The 6 T cell receptor beta chains below were found in one sample sequenced in a study of beta chain features in type 1 diabetes. Expressed TCRB transcripts were sequenced, since all the RNA that had been isolated was reverse transcribed. Measured with immunoSEQ multiplex PCR; TCRdb has only the in-frame clones, and not every one. Of fewer than 150,000 clones listed, 6.9% are singletons. Material for sequencing was central memory CD4+ T cells from blood. Receptor source: a woman aged 30 to 39 in good health.

In this sample, this clone turned up many times. This rearrangement joins TRBV5-1 to TRBJ2-6; TRBD1 agrees at 8 bases. The V and J ends lost 3 bases and 0 bases, in that order; junction bases with no gene match: 14. This CDR3 region has 20 residues. Germline assignment: CDR1 SGHRS and CDR2 YFSETQ. The CDR3 nucleotides are TGCGCCAGCAGCTCGGGCAACACGGGACAGGCCTCCTCTGGGGCCAACGTCCTGACTTTC. This translates into CASSSGNTGQASSGANVLTF. The full variable domain, in which reference TRBV5-1 and TRBJ2-6 provide the parts outside the CDR3, is KAGVTQTPRYLIKTRGQQVTLSCSPISGHRSVSWYQQTPGQGLQFLFEYFSETQRNKGNFPGRFSGRQFSNSRSEMNVSTLELGDSALYLCASSSGNTGQASSGANVLTFGAGSRLTVL.

J is TRBJ2-5 and V is TRBV9; 10 nucleotides line up with TRBD2. Germline V gene data show CDR1 as SGDLS and CDR2 as YYNGEE. The CDR3 loop spans 19 amino acids. V dropped 0 bases and J dropped 5; count of bases not matched to a gene: 16. The CDR3 DNA follows: TGTGCCAGCAGCGTAGGAAGTCTGTCGGCTAGCGGGAGTTCGGAGACCCAGTACTTC. This sequence encodes CASSVGSLSASGSSETQYF. Looking up the rest from reference TRBV9 and TRBJ2-5 gives the full variable domain: DSGVTQTPKHLITATGQRVTLRCSPRSGDLSVYWYQQSLDQGLQFLIQYYNGEERAKGNILERFSAQQFPDLHSELNLSSLELGDSALYFCASSVGSLSASGSSETQYFGPGTRLLVL.

This clone showed up many times. The V gene is TRBV18, the J gene TRBJ2-5; 10 nucleotides agree with TRBD1. The CDR3 is made up of 15 amino acids. The J segment lost 7 bases and the V segment lost 4 bases, leaving 9 bases of the junction unmatched. CDR1 is KGHSH and CDR2 is LQKENI in the germline V gene. The CDR3 region is CASSRNTGQGRTQYF. CDR3 DNA sequence: TGTGCCAGCTCACGAAACACGGGACAGGGGAGGACCCAGTACTTC.

This chain connects TRBV4-3 to TRBJ2-3; possibly TRBD2 for D (5 bases). Germline values: CDR1 LGHNA, CDR2 YSLEER. The CDR3 is 15 residues long. Trimming left V 3 bases short and J 2 bases short, with 12 bases between. In DNA form, the CDR3 reads TGCGCCAGCAGCCATCGGGGAGTACCCACAGATACGCAGTATTTT. Translating gives CASSHRGVPTDTQYF.

This clone has only a few counts. This chain uses TRBV7-2 with TRBJ2-7; D is perhaps TRBD2 (6 bases). Trimming pared 3 bases from V and 6 bases from J, leaving 21 bases between. The CDR3 length is 16 residues. Germline CDR1 and CDR2: SGHTA and FQGNSA. CDR3 sequence (DNA): TGTGCCAGCAGCTTCTCGCCTATGGGAGCGGAGGGCGAGCAGTACTTC. Protein product: CASSFSPMGAEGEQYF. Supplemented by reference TRBV7-2 and TRBJ2-7, the full variable domain reads GAGVSQSPSNKVTEKGKDVELRCDPISGHTALYWYRQSLGQGLEFLIYFQGNSAPDKSGLPSDRFSAERTGGSVSTLTIQRTQQEDSAVYLCASSFSPMGAEGEQYFGPGTRLTVT.

This clone was seen a few times. This chain links TRBV6-6 with TRBJ2-7, with D perhaps TRBD1 (5 bases). Germline-derived CDR1 and CDR2 are MNHNY and SVGAGI (reference sequence). The CDR3 consists of 11 residues. The V and J ends lost 8 bases and 3 bases respectively, with 8 bases between them. CDR3 region: CASDSGYEQYF. The CDR3 region has the DNA TGTGCCAGCGACAGTGGCTACGAGCAGTACTTC.